This T cell receptor beta chain was sequenced during a study of cytomegalovirus exposure and HLA in healthy donors. Study details: Unique TCRs from HLA-typed donors, 80 million to 90 million of them, were held in an early data release. Whole-study findings and limits: Sequence variants that were highly shared formed a cluster that was likely a sequencing artifact. As a later analysis showed, a missense DCLRE1C variant was linked to trimming of TCR beta V- and J-genes.

The CDR3 length is 16 residues. Germline CDR1 is SGHNT and CDR2 is YYREEE (reference sequence). V gave up 4 bases and J gave up 1 base, with 14 bases separating them. Researchers ran the PCR with 60 Vbeta and 13 Jbeta primers. Libraries were prepared by immunoSEQ multiplex PCR; TCRdb keeps only in-frame clonotypes and omits some of them. The sample records hundreds of thousands of clones, more than 75% being singletons. Details on this clone: Its matching antigen is unknown.

Sample: PBMCs. This receptor was obtained from a girl aged 2 to 10 in good health and CMV-seronegative. The gene calls are TRBV5-4 and TRBJ1-4, with TRBD1 as a possible D gene (5 bases). The chain's CDR3 is CASSKATQGTNEKLFF. CDR3 sequence (DNA): TGTGCCAGCAGCAAGGCGACCCAGGGAACTAATGAAAAACTGTTTTTT.